The 12 T cell receptor beta chains presented below share a single source sample, sequenced in a study of blood T cell repertoires in COVID-19. Produced via immunoSEQ multiplex PCR; TCRdb's table is partial and in-frame only. Of about 260,000 clones listed, over 80% were seen once; the top ten hold roughly 1.6%. The sample taken for sequencing was peripheral blood. The receptors come from a woman between 40 and 50 years old who had recovered from COVID-19.

The rearrangement joins TRBV7-9 to TRBJ2-1; weak D call: TRBD1 (6 bases). The CDR3 contains 13 residues. Germline assignment: CDR1 SEHNR and CDR2 FQNEAQ (reference sequence). V lost 1 base, J lost 8 bases, and 9 bases lay in between. CDR3: CASSLGGPYEQFF. The CDR3 nucleotides are TGTGCCAGCAGCTTAGGGGGGCCCTATGAGCAGTTCTTC.

The gene calls are TRBV5-1 and TRBJ2-2; TRBD2 aligns across 10 bases. CDR1 and CDR2 (germline): SGHRS, YFSETQ. This CDR3 has 16 amino acids. J gave up 7 bases and V 4 bases, and 10 bases lay outside the gene matches. CDR3 sequence: CASSPRLAGLLGELFF. In DNA form, the CDR3 reads TGCGCCAGCAGCCCTCGACTAGCGGGTCTTCTCGGGGAGCTGTTTTTT. Full variable domain (rest looked up from reference TRBV5-1 and TRBJ2-2): KAGVTQTPRYLIKTRGQQVTLSCSPISGHRSVSWYQQTPGQGLQFLFEYFSETQRNKGNFPGRFSGRQFSNSRSEMNVSTLELGDSALYLCASSPRLAGLLGELFFGEGSRLTVL.

The V and J genes are TRBV25-1 and TRBJ1-1; D remains ambiguous. The CDR3 runs 14 residues. Germline assignment: CDR1 MGHDK and CDR2 SYGVNS. V was trimmed by 6 bases and J by 1 base, leaving 12 bases between them. This CDR3 is CASRFAGPNTEAFF. Written as DNA, the CDR3 is TGTGCCAGCAGGTTCGCAGGCCCGAACACTGAAGCTTTCTTT.

The chain is built from TRBV27 and TRBJ2-3; TRBD2 might be the D (7 bases). Germline V CDR1 and CDR2: MNHEY, SMNVEV (reference sequence). The CDR3 sequence is 15 residues long. Deletions cut 7 bases from V and 6 bases from J, with 20 bases between. For the CDR3, the DNA is TGTGCCAGCACCCTCGGCGGGGGCTACGGGGATACGCAGTATTTT. This encodes CASTLGGGYGDTQYF.

This rearrangement joins TRBV7-2 to TRBJ1-5, with TRBD1 matching 8 bases. CDR1 is SGHTA, CDR2 FQGNSA, per germline. With 4 bases clipped from V and 7 bases from J, the junction kept 3 bases outside the gene matches. CDR3 length equals 13 residues. Here the CDR3 reads CASSYRGGQPQHF. DNA for the CDR3: TGTGCCAGCAGCTACAGGGGGGGACAGCCCCAGCATTTT.

V usage is TRBV6-2 or TRBV6-3 and J usage is TRBJ1-5; D unclear. Germline V gene data show CDR1 as MNHEY and CDR2 as SVGEGT. V shed 4 bases and J shed 7 bases, with 14 bases lying between them. There are 14 residues in the CDR3. The CDR3 sequence: CASSLGWTGQPQHF. CDR3 nucleotides: TGTGCCAGCAGTTTGGGGTGGACGGGGCAGCCCCAGCATTTT.

This clone has only a few counts. The gene calls are TRBV5-1 and TRBJ1-5; 7 bases agree with TRBD1. This CDR3 is 14 amino acids long. The germline V gene has CDR1 SGHRS and CDR2 YFSETQ. With 4 bases clipped from V and 6 bases from J, the junction kept 7 bases outside the gene matches. The CDR3 DNA reads as TGCGCCAGCAGCGAAAGGGGGCTCGGTCAGCCCCAGCATTTT. Encoded protein: CASSERGLGQPQHF.

V is TRBV11-2 and J is TRBJ1-1; D might be TRBD1 (5 bases). Trimming removed 0 bases at V and 6 bases at J, with 8 bases between. This CDR3 is 13 amino acids long. The V gene's germline CDR1 is SGHAT and CDR2 FQNNGV. CDR3 DNA: TGTGCCAGCAGCTTAGAGGGGGGAGCTGAAGCTTTCTTT. Residues: CASSLEGGAEAFF.

CDR3 coding DNA: TGTGCCAGCAGCCCTTCGGGGAGCGGGGGGGCTATGGGAGAGACCCAGTACTTC. Encoded protein: CASSPSGSGGAMGETQYF. The chain combines TRBV9 with TRBJ2-5; 10 nucleotides agree with TRBD2. V lost 4 bases and J lost 4; bases outside the gene matches: 16. Germline lookup yields CDR1 SGDLS and CDR2 YYNGEE. The CDR3 runs 18 residues.

The chain has TRBV6-6 and TRBJ2-5, with 7 bases that match TRBD1. J gave up 1 base and V 4 bases, and 6 bases lay outside the gene matches. Looked up from germline, CDR1 is MNHNY and CDR2 is SVGAGI (reference sequence). This CDR3 has 15 residues. In DNA, the CDR3 is TGTGCCAGCAGTTCGGGACAGAGGCGCCAAGAGACCCAGTACTTC. It encodes CASSSGQRRQETQYF.

This clone turned up a few times. J is TRBJ2-1 and V is TRBV3-1 (or the pseudogene TRBV3-2); 9 bases align to TRBD2. The CDR3 has 19 amino acids. V dropped 0 bases and J dropped 2; count of bases not matched to a gene: 11. Germline CDR1 and CDR2: LGHDT and YNNKEL (reference sequence). The CDR3 here is CASSQEGRSGGPAYNEQFF. CDR3 nucleotide sequence: TGTGCCAGCAGCCAAGAAGGTAGGAGCGGGGGGCCAGCCTACAATGAGCAGTTCTTC.

The V call is TRBV5-1, the J call TRBJ1-5; TRBD1 might be the D (6 bases). Germline CDR1 SGHRS, CDR2 YFSETQ. The CDR3 length is 16 residues. V lost 4 bases, J lost 0 bases, and 14 bases lay in between. In DNA form, the CDR3 reads TGCGCCAGCAGCCCAGGGGACGGCTCTAGCAATCAGCCCCAGCATTTT. Its protein product is CASSPGDGSSNQPQHF. Full variable domain (remainder filled in from reference TRBV5-1 and TRBJ1-5): KAGVTQTPRYLIKTRGQQVTLSCSPISGHRSVSWYQQTPGQGLQFLFEYFSETQRNKGNFPGRFSGRQFSNSRSEMNVSTLELGDSALYLCASSPGDGSSNQPQHFGDGTRLSIL.